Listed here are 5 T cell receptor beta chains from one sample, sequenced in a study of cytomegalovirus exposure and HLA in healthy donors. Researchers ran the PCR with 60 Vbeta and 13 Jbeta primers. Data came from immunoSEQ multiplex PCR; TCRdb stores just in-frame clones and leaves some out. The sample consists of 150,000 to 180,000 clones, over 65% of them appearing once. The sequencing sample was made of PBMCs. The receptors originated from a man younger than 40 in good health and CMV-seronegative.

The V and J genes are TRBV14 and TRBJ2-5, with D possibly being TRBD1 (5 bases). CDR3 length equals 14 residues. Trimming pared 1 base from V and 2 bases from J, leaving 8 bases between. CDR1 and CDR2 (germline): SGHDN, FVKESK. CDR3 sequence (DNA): TGTGCCAGCAGCCAAGGGAGACAGCAAGAGACCCAGTACTTC. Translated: CASSQGRQQETQYF. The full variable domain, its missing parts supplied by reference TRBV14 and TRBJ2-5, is EAGVTQFPSHSVIEKGQTVTLRCDPISGHDNLYWYRRVMGKEIKFLLHFVKESKQDESGMPNNRFLAERTGGTYSTLKVQPAELEDSGVYFCASSQGRQQETQYFGPGTRLLVL.

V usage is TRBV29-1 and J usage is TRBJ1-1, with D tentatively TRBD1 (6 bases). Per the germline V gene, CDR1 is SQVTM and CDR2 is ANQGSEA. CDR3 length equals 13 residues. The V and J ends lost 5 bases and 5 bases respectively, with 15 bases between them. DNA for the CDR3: TGCAGCGTTTCCGACAGGAGTGAGACTGAAGCTTTCTTT. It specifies CSVSDRSETEAFF.

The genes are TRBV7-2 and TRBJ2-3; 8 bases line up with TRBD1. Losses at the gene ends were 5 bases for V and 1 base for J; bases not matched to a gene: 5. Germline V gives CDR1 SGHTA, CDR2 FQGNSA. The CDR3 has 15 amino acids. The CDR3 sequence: CASSVGQGGTDTQYF. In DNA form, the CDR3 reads TGTGCCAGCAGCGTAGGACAGGGAGGCACAGATACGCAGTATTTT.

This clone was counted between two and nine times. CDR3 loop: CASSWGLAGDYEQYF. CDR3 nucleotide sequence: TGTGCCAGCAGTTGGGGACTAGCGGGGGACTACGAGCAGTACTTC. The chain combines TRBV6-6 with TRBJ2-7; 14 bases map to TRBD2. V lost 4 bases, J lost 3 bases, and 2 bases stayed unmatched. This CDR3 region has 15 residues. Germline V gene sequence: CDR1 MNHNY, CDR2 SVGAGI (reference sequence).

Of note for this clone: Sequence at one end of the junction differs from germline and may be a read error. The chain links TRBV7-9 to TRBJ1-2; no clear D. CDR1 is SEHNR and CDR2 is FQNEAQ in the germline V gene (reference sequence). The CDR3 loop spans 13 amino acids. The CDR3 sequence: CSSSPGEDYGYTF. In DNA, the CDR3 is TGTTCCAGCAGCCCTGGGGAGGACTATGGCTACACCTTC. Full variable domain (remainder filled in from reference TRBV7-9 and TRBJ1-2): DTGVSQNPRHKITKRGQNVTFRCDPISEHNRLYWYRQTLGQGPEFLTYFQNEAQLEKSRLLSDRFSAERPKGSFSTLEIQRTEQGDSAMYLCSSSPGEDYGYTFGSGTRLTVV.